The source of this T cell receptor beta chain is a study of shared clonotypes between healthy human individuals. V dropped 6 bases and J dropped 4 bases, with 17 bases sitting between them. The germline V gene encodes CDR1 MNHEY and CDR2 SVGAGI. CDR3 size: 15 residues. The data were produced by immunoSEQ multiplex PCR, yet TCRdb's version contains in-frame clones alone and is incomplete. The repertoire has 850,000 to 1,200,000 clones, more than 65% of them found once; the top ten carry about 1.5%. The TCR originated in a man younger than 35 in good health. The sequenced material came from memory CD4+ T cells sorted from blood. Subset given: CD45RA-negative fraction. The genes are TRBV6-5 and TRBJ2-3; D possibly uses TRBD1 or TRBD2 (6 bases each). DNA of the CDR3: TGTGCCAGCAGACCCCGGGGGCAGGGATCAGATACGCAGTATTTT. Protein: CASRPRGQGSDTQYF.